A single sample gave rise to the 2 T cell receptor beta chains below, sequenced in a study of PD-L1 blockade in urothelial cancer. Stated time point: peripheral blood 6 weeks after treatment start. TCRdb's table, derived via immunoSEQ multiplex PCR, lists solely in-frame clones and lacks some. The repertoire holds about 45,000 clones, with roughly four fifths as singletons. This material consisted of PBMCs, taken around atezolizumab (anti-PD-L1) treatment. Source of these receptors: a man aged 60 to 69 with urothelial cancer.

J is TRBJ2-3 and V is TRBV9, with 9 bases matching TRBD2. The germline gives CDR1 SGDLS, CDR2 YYNGEE. J was trimmed by 2 bases and V by 1 base; bases with no gene match: 5. This CDR3 comprises 16 residues. The chain's CDR3 is CASSVKAGGSTDTQYF. CDR3 nucleotide sequence: TGTGCCAGCAGCGTAAAAGCGGGGGGCTCCACAGATACGCAGTATTTT.

This chain joins TRBV6-5 and TRBJ2-5; 8 nucleotides match TRBD2. This CDR3 region has 14 residues. The J segment lost 7 bases and the V segment lost 7 bases, leaving 11 bases of the junction unmatched. From germline, CDR1 is MNHEY and CDR2 SVGAGI. Written as DNA, the CDR3 is TGTGCCAGCACCGACGCCGTGCTAGCGGGGACCCAGTACTTC. It yields the protein CASTDAVLAGTQYF.